The 27 T cell receptor beta chains listed next were all sequenced from one sample in a study of cytomegalovirus exposure and HLA in healthy donors. PCR used 60 Vbeta primers and 13 Jbeta primers. Sequencing was performed with immunoSEQ multiplex PCR; in TCRdb, only in-frame clones are kept and a portion is missing. In the table there are fewer than 150,000 clones, 66% of which are singletons. The sample comprised PBMCs. Receptors were obtained from a human donor in good health.

This clone is a singleton in its sample. The CDR3 bases are TGTGCCAGCGCGAGGGACAGTGCTAGCACAGATACGCAGTATTTT. Translated: CASARDSASTDTQYF. The chain links TRBV11-2 to TRBJ2-3, with 7 positions matching TRBD1. The germline gives CDR1 SGHAT, CDR2 FQNNGV. Trimming at V came to 8 bases and at J to 0 bases, leaving 8 bases not matched to a gene. This CDR3 contains 15 residues. Together with reference TRBV11-2 and TRBJ2-3, the CDR3 gives the full variable domain: EAGVAQSPRYKIIEKRQSVAFWCNPISGHATLYWYQQILGQGPKLLIQFQNNGVVDDSQLPKDRFSAERLKGVDSTLKIQPAKLEDSAVYLCASARDSASTDTQYFGPGTRLTVL.

The rearrangement joins TRBV7-2 to TRBJ2-7; the D gene is possibly TRBD1 (6 bases). The CDR3 contains 15 residues. Germline V gene sequence: CDR1 SGHTA, CDR2 FQGNSA. The V gene lost 6 bases and the J gene lost 0 bases, with 15 bases spanning the gap. DNA for the CDR3: TGTGCCAGCAGGTTGACAGGAGTAAGCTCCTACGAGCAGTACTTC. Protein product: CASRLTGVSSYEQYF.

This sequence joins TRBV5-1 and TRBJ2-5; 12 positions agree with TRBD2. Germline V gene data show CDR1 as SGHRS and CDR2 as YFSETQ. This CDR3 region has 18 residues. J gave up 6 bases and V 0 bases, and 12 bases lay outside the gene matches. The CDR3 reads CASSLDSSGREGGKTQYF. The CDR3 nucleotides are TGCGCCAGCAGCTTGGATTCTAGCGGGAGGGAGGGGGGCAAGACCCAGTACTTC.

The J gene is TRBJ2-6, the V gene TRBV27; the D is unclear. Germline V gene lookup returns CDR1 MNHEY and CDR2 SMNVEV (reference sequence). There are 14 residues in the CDR3. The V end lost 6 bases, the J end lost 0 bases, and 6 bases lay between the germline ends. The CDR3 sequence is CASRRFSGANVLTF. The CDR3 bases are TGTGCCAGCAGGAGGTTCTCTGGGGCCAACGTCCTGACTTTC.

This chain joins TRBV6-5 and TRBJ2-7; possible D gene TRBD1, 6 bases. The CDR3 spans 16 residues. Germline CDR1 and CDR2: MNHEY and SVGAGI. Trimming took 0 bases from V and 2 from J, leaving 14 bases between them. CDR3 DNA: TGTGCCAGCAGTTACTCACGGGACACTACAACCTACGAGCAGTACTTC. This sequence encodes CASSYSRDTTTYEQYF.

This chain links TRBV11-2 with TRBJ2-7; 7 nucleotides agree with TRBD2. V shed 4 bases, J shed 4 bases, and the junction held 19 bases outside the gene matches. Germline V gene sequence: CDR1 SGHAT, CDR2 FQNNGV. The CDR3 runs to 18 residues. CDR3 DNA: TGTGCCAGCAGCTCGGGGAGGGCTGCGCGGGAGTGGCCTTACGAGCAGTACTTC. Translated: CASSSGRAAREWPYEQYF. Using reference TRBV11-2 and TRBJ2-7 for the parts outside the CDR3, the full variable domain is EAGVAQSPRYKIIEKRQSVAFWCNPISGHATLYWYQQILGQGPKLLIQFQNNGVVDDSQLPKDRFSAERLKGVDSTLKIQPAKLEDSAVYLCASSSGRAAREWPYEQYFGPGTRLTVT.

The rearrangement links TRBV28 to TRBJ2-5; the match to TRBD2 covers 7 bases. The CDR3 covers 16 residues. CDR1 and CDR2 (germline): MDHEN, SYDVKM. The ends lost 6 bases at V and 2 bases at J; junction bases unmatched: 12. The CDR3 is CASSKLSSGWQETQYF. CDR3 coding DNA: TGTGCCAGCAGCAAGTTGTCTAGCGGATGGCAAGAGACCCAGTACTTC.

The chain is built from TRBV11-2 and TRBJ2-1, with D perhaps matching TRBD1 (6 bases). Deletions cut 0 bases from V and 4 bases from J, with 10 bases between. The CDR3 is 15 residues long. Germline CDR1 and CDR2: SGHAT and FQNNGV. CDR3 region: CASSLEDSPYNEQFF. CDR3 coding DNA: TGTGCCAGCAGCTTAGAGGACAGCCCTTACAATGAGCAGTTCTTC.

CDR3 in amino acids: CASSLPGPKNIQYF. The CDR3 DNA reads TGTGCCAGCAGCTTACCAGGGCCCAAAAACATTCAGTACTTC. The chain links TRBV11-2 to TRBJ2-4; possible D gene TRBD1, 5 bases. Trimming took 2 bases from V and 2 from J, leaving 7 bases between them. Germline V gives CDR1 SGHAT, CDR2 FQNNGV. The CDR3 runs 14 residues.

The CDR3 spells CASSQTGGYENQPQHF. CDR3 coding DNA: TGTGCCAGCTCACAAACAGGGGGATATGAGAATCAGCCCCAGCATTTT. The chain has TRBV18 and TRBJ1-5, with 8 positions matching TRBD1. CDR3 length equals 16 residues. Germline lookup yields CDR1 KGHSH and CDR2 LQKENI. V was clipped by 4 bases and J by 4 bases; unmatched bases: 9.

The table lists this clone with a count of one. CDR3 sequence (DNA): TGTGCCAGCACCTATACCCCCGGGGATAACTATGGCTACACCTTC. Amino acid sequence: CASTYTPGDNYGYTF. V and J are TRBV5-8 and TRBJ1-2; D gene ambiguous. The CDR3 runs 15 residues. V lost 6 bases and J 1 base, leaving 16 bases between the germline ends. From germline, CDR1 is SGHTS and CDR2 YDEGEE. The whole variable domain, filled in from reference TRBV5-8 and TRBJ1-2, reads EAGVTQSPTHLIKTRGQQATLRCSPISGHTSVYWYQQALGLGLQFLLWYDEGEERNRGNFPPRFSGRQFPNYSSELNVNALELEDSALYLCASTYTPGDNYGYTFGSGTRLTVV.

V gene TRBV19 combines with J gene TRBJ2-1; D is uncertain. This CDR3 spans 12 amino acids. Per the germline V gene, CDR1 is LNHDA and CDR2 is SQIVND (reference sequence). The V end was cut by 5 bases, the J end by 6 bases, with 8 bases between. This chain's CDR3 is CASSSGFNEQFF. CDR3 DNA sequence: TGTGCCAGTAGTTCCGGGTTCAATGAGCAGTTCTTC.

This sequence joins TRBV11-2 and TRBJ2-7, with D possibly being TRBD2 (6 bases). Between the trimmed V and J ends, which lost 8 bases and 6 bases, there was a span of 26 bases. The CDR3 sequence is 16 residues long. CDR1 and CDR2 (germline): SGHAT, FQNNGV. The CDR3 protein is CASQSLRGSSPGEQYF. As DNA, the CDR3 is TGTGCCAGCCAATCATTACGGGGGTCCTCCCCGGGCGAGCAGTACTTC.

There are a few counts of this clone. This rearrangement joins TRBV29-1 to TRBJ2-1, with D possibly being TRBD2 (6 bases). The CDR3 sequence is 14 residues long. Per germline, CDR1 SQVTM and CDR2 ANQGSEA. Trimming took off 3 bases at V and 4 bases at J, with 13 bases between the two ends. CDR3 DNA sequence: TGCAGCGTTGAGGGTTTGACTAGTTACAATGAGCAGTTCTTC. It specifies CSVEGLTSYNEQFF.

CDR3 amino acids: CASSSPRTGLVAQYF. CDR3 nucleotide sequence: TGTGCCAGCAGCTCGCCCCGTACCGGGTTAGTGGCCCAGTACTTC. The V and J genes are TRBV11-2 and TRBJ2-5; D is unclear. With 4 bases removed from V and 9 bases from J, the gap between germline ends came to 21 bases. CDR1 is SGHAT and CDR2 is FQNNGV in the germline V gene. CDR3 length equals 15 residues.

This clone occurred once. This chain joins TRBV11-2 and TRBJ2-3; D ambiguous. V was pared by 5 bases and J by 0 bases, with 12 bases between. The CDR3 runs 15 residues. CDR1 is SGHAT, CDR2 FQNNGV, per germline. The CDR3 here is CASSAALRSTDTQYF. Written as DNA, the CDR3 is TGTGCCAGCAGCGCCGCCTTGAGGAGCACAGATACGCAGTATTTT.

J is TRBJ2-5 and V is TRBV28; D remains ambiguous. The CDR3 extends over 13 amino acids. CDR1 MDHEN and CDR2 SYDVKM come from the germline V gene. The V end lost 5 bases, the J end lost 5 bases, and 12 bases lay between the germline ends. This CDR3 is CASSLVAPETQYF. DNA of the CDR3: TGTGCCAGCAGTCTAGTGGCTCCGGAGACCCAGTACTTC.

This chain joins TRBV6-9 and TRBJ2-5; 9 bases match TRBD1. CDR3 length: 18 residues. Per germline, CDR1 MNHGY and CDR2 SVAAGI. Trimming cost V 1 base and J 2 bases; bases outside gene matches: 11. The DNA for the CDR3 is TGTGCCAGCAGTTATTGGGGCACAGGGGGCCAAAATCAAGAGACCCAGTACTTC. The encoded protein is CASSYWGTGGQNQETQYF.

The rearrangement joins TRBV6-7 to TRBJ2-7, with TRBD1 as a possible D gene (5 bases). TRBV6-7 has ORF status, its function being uncertain. Trimming took off 2 bases at V and 2 bases at J, with 10 bases between the two ends. The CDR3 is 14 amino acids. The CDR3 DNA is TGTGCCAGCAGTTACGCAGGGCGAGCCTACGAGCAGTACTTC. It codes for CASSYAGRAYEQYF.

The V and J genes are TRBV28 and TRBJ2-5, with 11 bases matching TRBD2. Germline CDR1 reads MDHEN; CDR2 reads SYDVKM. V dropped 2 bases and J dropped 5; count of bases not matched to a gene: 7. CDR3 length: 16 residues. CDR3 amino acids: CASSLTSGRLSETQYF. The CDR3 DNA follows: TGTGCCAGCAGTTTAACTAGCGGGAGATTATCCGAGACCCAGTACTTC. The full variable domain, in which reference TRBV28 and TRBJ2-5 provide the parts outside the CDR3, is DVKVTQSSRYLVKRTGEKVFLECVQDMDHENMFWYRQDPGLGLRLIYFSYDVKMKEKGDIPEGYSVSREKKERFSLILESASTNQTSMYLCASSLTSGRLSETQYFGPGTRLLVL.

This clone has only one observation. V and J are TRBV2 and TRBJ2-7, with D tentatively TRBD1 (5 bases). Germline V CDR1 and CDR2: SNHLY, FYNNEI. V gave up 6 bases and J gave up 3 bases, with 15 bases separating them. CDR3 length: 14 amino acids. The CDR3 DNA is TGTGCCAGCAGGTTCGTCTTAGGGGTCTACGAGCAGTACTTC. It codes for CASRFVLGVYEQYF.

The rearrangement uses TRBV15 and TRBJ1-2; the D gene is possibly TRBD1 (6 bases). CDR3 length equals 14 residues. V was pared by 4 bases and J by 8 bases, with 17 bases between. The germline V gene encodes CDR1 LNHNV and CDR2 YYDKDF (reference sequence). The DNA for the CDR3 is TGTGCCACCAGCATTAGCGGGGGCGGAAAAGGCTACACCTTC. Translated: CATSISGGGKGYTF.

The chain links TRBV7-3 to TRBJ2-7, with 14 bases aligning to TRBD2. This CDR3 has 15 residues. V trimming: 0 bases; J trimming: 7 bases; junction bases outside the gene matches: 2. Germline V gives CDR1 SGHTA, CDR2 FQGTGA. CDR3 bases: TGTGCCAGCAGCTTAACGGGACTAGCGGGAGAAGAGCAGTACTTC. Translating gives CASSLTGLAGEEQYF. Full variable domain (remainder filled in from reference TRBV7-3 and TRBJ2-7): GAGVSQTPSNKVTEKGKYVELRCDPISGHTALYWYRQSLGQGPEFLIYFQGTGAADDSGLPNDRFFAVRPEGSVSTLKIQRTERGDSAVYLCASSLTGLAGEEQYFGPGTRLTVT.

There are a few counts of this clone. The chain uses TRBV10-3 and TRBJ2-1, with D maybe TRBD2 (5 bases). The V gene's germline CDR1 is ENHRY and CDR2 SYGVKD. Trimming stripped 6 bases from V and 1 base from J, with 13 bases between. The CDR3 has 15 amino acids. CDR3 coding DNA: TGTGCCATCAGCGATGGAGGCGATTCCTACAATGAGCAGTTCTTC. This encodes CAISDGGDSYNEQFF.

The chain employs TRBV6-4 and TRBJ1-2; D gene unclear. V was cut by 4 bases and J by 6 bases, with 15 bases left in between. The CDR3 contains 14 residues. Germline-derived CDR1 and CDR2 are MRHNA and SNTAGT. The CDR3 nucleotides read TGTGCCAGCAGTGGAGTAACCTCAACTGATGGCTACACCTTC. As protein: CASSGVTSTDGYTF.

The V and J genes are TRBV7-2 and TRBJ1-3; D unclear. V was trimmed by 0 bases and J by 8 bases, leaving 8 bases between them. The CDR3 totals 13 residues. CDR1 SGHTA and CDR2 FQGNSA come from the germline V gene. CDR3 sequence: CASSLALSDTIYF. The CDR3 DNA follows: TGTGCCAGCAGCTTAGCCCTCTCGGACACCATATATTTT.

The chain recombines TRBV4-1 with TRBJ2-2; weak D call: TRBD2 (6 bases). This CDR3 region has 16 residues. Looked up from germline, CDR1 is MGHRA and CDR2 is YSYEKL. Trimming removed 1 base from V and 3 bases from J, with 12 bases in between. CDR3 sequence: CASSQGAGPYTGELFF. CDR3 nucleotide sequence: TGCGCCAGCAGCCAAGGGGCGGGACCTTACACCGGGGAGCTGTTTTTT.